This record covers a single T cell receptor (beta chain). Its cognate antigen has yet to be identified. No much larger clone exists at a distance of one base, and base qualities are not known. The sample originates from a study of CD8+CD57+ T cells in acquired aplastic anemia (dated by TCRdb to the late 2010s). For the wider study: A mean of around 3.2 ug of DNA, ranging from roughly 0.2 to 30 ug, was extracted from sorted CD4+ and CD8+ cells. General conclusions and limits of the study: No significant difference in CD8+ Simpson's diversity was found between patients and healthy controls (P=0.060). Around 30 CD8+ CDR3 sequences were found in both patients and controls but appeared to be highly expressed in patients and within the immunodominant clones of the patients.

TCR beta VDJ combination and CDR3 sequence profiling used genomic DNA as the template. TCR repertoire sequencing was run on an Illumina HiSeq 2000. The study's own analysis went as follows. TRBV/TRBJ rearrangement plots, CDR3 size and DJ length profiles, and Simpson's diversity index were used to evaluate the repertoires. The most abundant DNA sequence in the deep sequencing data was taken as the immunodominant clone. CDR3 amino acid sequences were checked for sharing across subjects and were also compared against the VDJdb database and published repertoires. TCRdb reran the public reads through fastp at Q25 and MiXCR, keeping productive beta chains. Entries that share a CDR3 protein sequence are merged under the most common genes and DNA. TCRdb assigned the V and J calls; the authors' analysis was not used. The sample has 250,000 to 350,000 distinct CDR3 sequences on record, 55% to 60% of them singletons. 8% of the sample belongs to the ten largest clones.

In this study, sorted CD4+ and CD8+ T cells from the blood of healthy subjects and of severe aplastic anemia patients had their TCR repertoires deep-sequenced. Ficoll-Paque density gradient centrifugation was used to isolate peripheral blood mononuclear cells. CD4+ and CD8+ T cells were sorted by FACS or magnetic beads before DNA extraction. Its CDR3 holds 15 amino acids, cysteine through phenylalanine. Solely the CDR3 DNA is kept, with 45 bases framed from the first base. As encoded in the germline V gene, CDR1 is KGHDR while CDR2 is SFDVKD. Trimming takes 4 bases off V and 5 bases off J; junction bases not matched to a gene: 5.

Sequences were obtained from sorted CD4+, CD8+, or CD8+CD57+ T cells (not recorded which) from PBMCs. Recombination linked TRBV24-1 to TRBJ2-3, with 10 central nucleotides matching TRBD1. The sequence was obtained from a human donor with severe aplastic anemia or a healthy control (not recorded which). This receptor has the CDR3 CATSDLGTGVDTQYF. The DNA reads as follows: TGTGCCACCAGTGACCTCGGGACAGGGGTAGATACGCAGTATTTT.